This TCR beta chain was sequenced in a study of CD8+ T cells in alopecia areata. About the research overall: At a dose of 5 to 10 mg twice daily, oral tofacitinib was given to treated patients.

This CDR3 region has 13 residues. Losses at the gene ends were 4 bases for V and 14 bases for J; bases not matched to a gene: 8. Germline-derived CDR1 and CDR2 are SGHVS and FQNEAQ. The sequencing template was cDNA reverse transcribed from extracted RNA. Profiled with immunoSEQ multiplex PCR; TCRdb holds only in-frame clones, not every one. The table shows 150,000 to 200,000 clones, with about 63% occurring only once. The rearrangement uses TRBV7-8 and TRBJ1-6; the match to TRBD1 covers 7 bases. This specimen was CD4+ T cells sorted from blood, taken at week 0. This TCR was recovered from a human donor with alopecia areata. The CDR3 DNA reads as TGTGCCAGCAGCTCCAGACAGGGTCAGGCCCTCCACTTT. This translates into CASSSRQGQALHF. The full variable domain, rest sourced from reference TRBV7-8 and TRBJ1-6, is GAGVSQSPRYKVAKRGQDVALRCDPISGHVSLFWYQQALGQGPEFLTYFQNEAQLDKSGLPSDRFFAERPEGSVSTLKIQRTQQEDSAVYLCASSSRQGQALHFGNGTRLTVT.